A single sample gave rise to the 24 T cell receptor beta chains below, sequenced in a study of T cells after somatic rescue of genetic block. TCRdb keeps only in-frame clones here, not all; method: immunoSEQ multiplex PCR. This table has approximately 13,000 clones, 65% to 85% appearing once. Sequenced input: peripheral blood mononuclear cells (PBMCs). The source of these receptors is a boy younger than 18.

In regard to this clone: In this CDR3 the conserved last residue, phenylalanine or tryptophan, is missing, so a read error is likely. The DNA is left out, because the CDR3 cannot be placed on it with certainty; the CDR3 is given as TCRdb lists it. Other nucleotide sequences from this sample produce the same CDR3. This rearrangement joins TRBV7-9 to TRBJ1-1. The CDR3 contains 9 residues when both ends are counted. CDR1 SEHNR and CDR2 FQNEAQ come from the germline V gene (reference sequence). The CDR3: CASSLGARV.

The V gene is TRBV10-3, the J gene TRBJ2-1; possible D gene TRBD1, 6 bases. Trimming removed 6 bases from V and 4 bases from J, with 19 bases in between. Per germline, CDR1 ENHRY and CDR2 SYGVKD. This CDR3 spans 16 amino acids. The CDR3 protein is CAIREDSGRGYNEQFF. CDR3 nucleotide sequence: TGTGCCATCAGGGAGGACTCGGGCAGGGGATACAATGAGCAGTTCTTC.

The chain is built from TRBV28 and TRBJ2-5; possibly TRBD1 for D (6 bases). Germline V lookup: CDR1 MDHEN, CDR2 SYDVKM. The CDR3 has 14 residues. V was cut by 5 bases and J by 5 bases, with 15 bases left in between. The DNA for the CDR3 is TGTGCCAGCAGTACAGGGTTACGCCAGGAGACCCAGTACTTC. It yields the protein CASSTGLRQETQYF. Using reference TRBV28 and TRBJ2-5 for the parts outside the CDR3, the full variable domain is DVKVTQSSRYLVKRTGEKVFLECVQDMDHENMFWYRQDPGLGLRLIYFSYDVKMKEKGDIPEGYSVSREKKERFSLILESASTNQTSMYLCASSTGLRQETQYFGPGTRLLVL.

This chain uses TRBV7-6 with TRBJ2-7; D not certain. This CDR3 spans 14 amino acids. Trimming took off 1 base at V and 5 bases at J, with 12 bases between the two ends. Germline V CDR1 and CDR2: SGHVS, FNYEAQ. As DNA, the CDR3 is TGTGCCAGCAGCTTAGTCCACGGATTCGACGAGCAGTACTTC. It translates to CASSLVHGFDEQYF.

In DNA form, the CDR3 reads TGTGCCAGTAGCCCCGGACTAGCGGAAATCGCCTACGAGCAGTACTTC. This translates into CASSPGLAEIAYEQYF. The V gene is TRBV19, the J gene TRBJ2-7, with 10 bases matching TRBD2. The CDR3 has 16 amino acids. Germline CDR1 reads LNHDA; CDR2 reads SQIVND (reference sequence). Unmatched junction bases numbered 10, after V lost 6 bases and J lost 2 bases. Looking up the rest from reference TRBV19 and TRBJ2-7 gives the full variable domain: DGGITQSPKYLFRKEGQNVTLSCEQNLNHDAMYWYRQDPGQGLRLIYYSQIVNDFQKGDIAEGYSVSREKKESFPLTVTSAQKNPTAFYLCASSPGLAEIAYEQYFGPGTRLTVT.

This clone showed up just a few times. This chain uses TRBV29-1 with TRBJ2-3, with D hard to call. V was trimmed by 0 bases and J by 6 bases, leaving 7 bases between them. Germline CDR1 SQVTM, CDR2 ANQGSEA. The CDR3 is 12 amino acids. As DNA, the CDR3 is TGCAGCGTTGAAGATCCTGGGGATACGCAGTATTTT. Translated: CSVEDPGDTQYF.

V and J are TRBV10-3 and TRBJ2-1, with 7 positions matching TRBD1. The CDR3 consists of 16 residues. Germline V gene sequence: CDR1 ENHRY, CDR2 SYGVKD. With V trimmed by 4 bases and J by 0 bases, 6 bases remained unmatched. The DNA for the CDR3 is TGTGCCATCAGTGGACAGGGCAATAGCTCCTACAATGAGCAGTTCTTC. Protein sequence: CAISGQGNSSYNEQFF.

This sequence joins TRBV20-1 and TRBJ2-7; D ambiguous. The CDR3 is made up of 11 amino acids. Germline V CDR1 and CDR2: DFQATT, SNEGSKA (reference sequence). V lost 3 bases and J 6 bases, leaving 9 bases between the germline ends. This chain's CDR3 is CSARPWSEQYF. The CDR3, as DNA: TGCAGTGCTAGGCCGTGGAGCGAGCAGTACTTC.

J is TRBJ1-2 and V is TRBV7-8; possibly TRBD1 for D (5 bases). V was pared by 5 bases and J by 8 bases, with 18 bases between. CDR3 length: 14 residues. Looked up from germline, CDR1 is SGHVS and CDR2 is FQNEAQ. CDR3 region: CASSLMVTGGGYTF. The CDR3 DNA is TGTGCCAGCAGCCTAATGGTAACAGGCGGAGGCTACACCTTC.

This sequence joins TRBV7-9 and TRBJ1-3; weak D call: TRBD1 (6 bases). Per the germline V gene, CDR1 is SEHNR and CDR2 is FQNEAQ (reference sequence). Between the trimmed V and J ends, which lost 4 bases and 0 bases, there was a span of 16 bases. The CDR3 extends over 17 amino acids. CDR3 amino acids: CASSSTHGGGSGNTIYF. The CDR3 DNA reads TGTGCCAGCAGCTCTACCCATGGAGGGGGCTCTGGAAACACCATATATTTT.

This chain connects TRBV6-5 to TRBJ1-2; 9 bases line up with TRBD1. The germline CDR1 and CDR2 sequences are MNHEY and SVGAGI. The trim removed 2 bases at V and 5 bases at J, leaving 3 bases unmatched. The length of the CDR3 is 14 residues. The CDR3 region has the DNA TGTGCCAGCAGTTACGGGACAGGGAGTTATGGCTACACCTTC. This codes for CASSYGTGSYGYTF.

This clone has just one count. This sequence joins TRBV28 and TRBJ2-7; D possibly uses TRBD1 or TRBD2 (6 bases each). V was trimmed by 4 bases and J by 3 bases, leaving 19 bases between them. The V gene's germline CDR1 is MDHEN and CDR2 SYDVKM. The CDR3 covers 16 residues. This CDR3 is CASSSPGRGDLYEQYF. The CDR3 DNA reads TGTGCCAGCAGTTCCCCCGGAAGGGGGGACCTCTACGAGCAGTACTTC.

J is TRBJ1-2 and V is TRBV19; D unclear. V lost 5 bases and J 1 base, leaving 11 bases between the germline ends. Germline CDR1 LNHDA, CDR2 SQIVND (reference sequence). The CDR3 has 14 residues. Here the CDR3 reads CASSPTSHNYGYTF. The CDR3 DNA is TGTGCCAGTAGTCCGACAAGCCATAACTATGGCTACACCTTC.

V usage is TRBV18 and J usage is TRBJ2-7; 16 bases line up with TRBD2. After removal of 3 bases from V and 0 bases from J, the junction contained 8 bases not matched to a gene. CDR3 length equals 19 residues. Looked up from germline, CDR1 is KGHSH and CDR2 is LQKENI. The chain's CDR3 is CASSPPGLAGGPLSYEQYF. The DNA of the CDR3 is TGTGCCAGCTCACCGCCGGGACTAGCGGGAGGGCCCCTCTCCTACGAGCAGTACTTC.

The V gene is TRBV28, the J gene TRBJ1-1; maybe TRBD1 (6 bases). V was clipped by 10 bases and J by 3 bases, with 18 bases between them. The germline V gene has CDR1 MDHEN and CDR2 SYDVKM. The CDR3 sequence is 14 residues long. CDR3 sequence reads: CAIDRIDHYTEAFF. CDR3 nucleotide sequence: TGTGCCATCGACAGGATCGACCATTACACTGAAGCTTTCTTT.

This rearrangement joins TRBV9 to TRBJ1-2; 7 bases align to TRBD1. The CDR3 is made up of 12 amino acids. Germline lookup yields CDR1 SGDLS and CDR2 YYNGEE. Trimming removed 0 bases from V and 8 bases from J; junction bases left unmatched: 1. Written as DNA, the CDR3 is TGTGCCAGCAGCGTAGCAGGGGGAGGCTACACCTTC. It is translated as CASSVAGGGYTF.

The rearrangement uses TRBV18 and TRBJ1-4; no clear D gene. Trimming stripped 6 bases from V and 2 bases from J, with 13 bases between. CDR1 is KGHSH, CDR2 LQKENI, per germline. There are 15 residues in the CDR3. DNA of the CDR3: TGTGCCAGCTCGCTTGATTGGGGTACTAATGAAAAACTGTTTTTT. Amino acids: CASSLDWGTNEKLFF.

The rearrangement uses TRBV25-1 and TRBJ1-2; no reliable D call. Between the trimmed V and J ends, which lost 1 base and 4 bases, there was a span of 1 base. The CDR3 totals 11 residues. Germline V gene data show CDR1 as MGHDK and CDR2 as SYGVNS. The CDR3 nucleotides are TGTGCCAGCAGTGAATTCTATGGCTACACCTTC. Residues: CASSEFYGYTF.

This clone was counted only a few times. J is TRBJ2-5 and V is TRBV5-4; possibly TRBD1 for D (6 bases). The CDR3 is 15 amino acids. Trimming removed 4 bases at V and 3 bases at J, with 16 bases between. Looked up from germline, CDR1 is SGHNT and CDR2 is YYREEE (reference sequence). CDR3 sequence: CASSPIQGQEETQYF. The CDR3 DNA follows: TGTGCCAGCAGCCCCATCCAGGGGCAGGAAGAGACCCAGTACTTC.

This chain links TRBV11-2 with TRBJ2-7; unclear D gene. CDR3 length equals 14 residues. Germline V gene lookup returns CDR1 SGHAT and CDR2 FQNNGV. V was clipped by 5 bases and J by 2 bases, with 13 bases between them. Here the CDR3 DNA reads TGTGCCAGCAGCGTGGGTAGGCCCCCCTACGAGCAGTACTTC. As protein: CASSVGRPPYEQYF.

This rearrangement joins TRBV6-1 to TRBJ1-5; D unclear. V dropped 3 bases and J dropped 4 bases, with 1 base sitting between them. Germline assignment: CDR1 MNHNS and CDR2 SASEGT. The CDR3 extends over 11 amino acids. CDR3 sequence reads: CASSDNQPQHF. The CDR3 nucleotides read TGTGCCAGCAGTGATAATCAGCCCCAGCATTTT.

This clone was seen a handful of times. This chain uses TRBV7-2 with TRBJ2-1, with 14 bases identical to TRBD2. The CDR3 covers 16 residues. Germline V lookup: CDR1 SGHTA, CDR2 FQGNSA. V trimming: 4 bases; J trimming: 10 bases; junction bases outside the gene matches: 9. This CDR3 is CASSSWGLAGAREQFF. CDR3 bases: TGTGCCAGCAGCTCTTGGGGACTAGCGGGAGCGAGAGAGCAGTTCTTC. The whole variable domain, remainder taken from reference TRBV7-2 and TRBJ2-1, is GAGVSQSPSNKVTEKGKDVELRCDPISGHTALYWYRQSLGQGLEFLIYFQGNSAPDKSGLPSDRFSAERTGGSVSTLTIQRTQQEDSAVYLCASSSWGLAGAREQFFGPGTRLTVL.

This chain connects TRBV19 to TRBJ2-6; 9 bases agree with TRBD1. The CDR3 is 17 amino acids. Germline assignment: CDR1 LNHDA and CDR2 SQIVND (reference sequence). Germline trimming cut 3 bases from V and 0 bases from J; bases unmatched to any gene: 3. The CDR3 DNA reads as TGTGCCAGTAGTATGACAGGGGGGGACTCTGGGGCCAACGTCCTGACTTTC. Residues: CASSMTGGDSGANVLTF.

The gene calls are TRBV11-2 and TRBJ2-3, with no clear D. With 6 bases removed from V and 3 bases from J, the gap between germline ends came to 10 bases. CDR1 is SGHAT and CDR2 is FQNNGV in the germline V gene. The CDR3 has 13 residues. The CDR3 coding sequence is TGTGCCAGCAGTAGAGGCCGAACAGATACGCAGTATTTT. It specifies CASSRGRTDTQYF.